Listed here are 19 T cell receptor beta chains from one sample, sequenced in a study of CD8 T cells in ankylosing spondylitis. MiXCR was run by TCRdb on the 5' RACE reads, yielding one entry per CDR3 protein. The sample contains over 75,000 distinct CDR3 sequences, roughly 8.8% of which appear only once. Source material: blood, either unsorted or a sorted T cell fraction (not recorded which). The receptors were sampled from a male donor with ankylosing spondylitis or in good health (not recorded which).

Concerning this clonotype itself: At one boundary the junction diverges from the germline segment, which might be a read error. The rearrangement links TRBV5-5 to TRBJ2-1; TRBD1 is a possible D gene (5 bases). This CDR3 contains 13 residues. In germline, CDR1 is SGHKS, CDR2 YYEKEE (reference sequence). The CDR3 region is CVSSLGQNNEQFF. The CDR3 DNA reads as TGTGTCAGCAGCTTGGGGCAGAACAATGAGCAGTTCTTC.

This clonotype was found many times. J is TRBJ2-5 and V is TRBV2, with D possibly TRBD2 on 5 matching bases. V was pared by 1 base and J by 5 bases, with 11 bases between. The CDR3 sequence is 14 residues long. Germline-derived CDR1 and CDR2 are SNHLY and FYNNEI. In nucleotides, the CDR3 is TGTGCCAGCAGTGAAGTGGTTCCGGGGGAGACCCAGTACTTC. This encodes CASSEVVPGETQYF.

This clonotype came up many times. The V gene is TRBV5-6, the J gene TRBJ1-1; TRBD1 agrees at 8 bases. Germline V gene sequence: CDR1 SGHDT, CDR2 YYEEEE. After removal of 1 base from V and 6 bases from J, the junction contained 2 bases not matched to a gene. The CDR3 covers 13 residues. The CDR3 DNA reads as TGTGCCAGCAGCTTGACAGGGGGGCCTGAAGCTTTCTTT. This codes for CASSLTGGPEAFF.

This clonotype was seen a handful of times. This rearrangement joins TRBV3-1 to TRBJ2-7; TRBD1 aligns across 9 bases. Per germline, CDR1 LGHDT and CDR2 YNNKEL (reference sequence). This CDR3 spans 16 amino acids. Trimming cost V 3 bases and J 4 bases; bases outside gene matches: 10. CDR3: CASSQGTGGEMYEQYF. In nucleotides, the CDR3 is TGTGCCAGCAGCCAGGGTACAGGGGGCGAGATGTACGAGCAGTACTTC.

This clonotype was detected only a few times. The chain is built from TRBV5-1 and TRBJ1-4; D not resolved. The CDR3 covers 13 residues. CDR1 is SGHRS and CDR2 is YFSETQ in the germline V gene. Trimming stripped 5 bases from V and 5 bases from J, with 10 bases between. CDR3 DNA: TGCGCCAGCAGTTGGGCGGCAAATGAAAAACTGTTTTTT. It codes for CASSWAANEKLFF.

This clonotype has ten or more counts. The V gene is TRBV20-1, the J gene TRBJ2-1; 12 bases align to TRBD2. Trimming cost V 7 bases and J 7 bases; bases outside gene matches: 8. The CDR3 has 14 amino acids. Germline V gene lookup returns CDR1 DFQATT and CDR2 SNEGSKA (reference sequence). The CDR3 sequence is CSVSTSGGFNEQFF. The CDR3, as DNA: TGCAGTGTCTCGACTAGCGGGGGATTTAATGAGCAGTTCTTC.

This clonotype was picked up a small number of times. The rearrangement uses TRBV7-9 and TRBJ2-7, with D perhaps TRBD1 (5 bases). The V end was cut by 2 bases, the J end by 4 bases, with 15 bases between. Germline V gene data show CDR1 as SEHNR and CDR2 as FQNEAQ (reference sequence). This CDR3 contains 15 residues. The CDR3, as DNA: TGTGCCAGCAGCTTAAGGGATGCAGGGCCTTACGAGCAGTACTTC. The encoded protein is CASSLRDAGPYEQYF.

This clonotype was picked up many times. The V gene is TRBV6-5, the J gene TRBJ2-2; D not certain. This CDR3 spans 15 amino acids. Germline V CDR1 and CDR2: MNHEY, SVGAGI. V lost 2 bases and J lost 5, with 12 bases in between. In nucleotides, the CDR3 is TGTGCCAGCAGTTACGGCCTATCGTCAACCGGGGAGCTGTTTTTT. Its translation: CASSYGLSSTGELFF.

This clonotype has ten or more counts. This sequence joins TRBV10-3 and TRBJ1-5; no clear D gene. V was shortened by 4 bases and J by 8 bases, with 9 bases between the two germline ends. CDR3 size: 12 residues. The germline CDR1 and CDR2 sequences are ENHRY and SYGVKD. DNA of the CDR3: TGTGCCATCAGTGGCCTCGGGGAGCCCCAGCATTTT. Its translation: CAISGLGEPQHF.

This clonotype came up many times. V usage is TRBV5-1 and J usage is TRBJ2-2, with D uncertain. V lost 2 bases and J 3 bases, leaving 2 bases between the germline ends. CDR3 length: 12 amino acids. CDR1 is SGHRS and CDR2 is YFSETQ in the germline V gene. CDR3 protein: CASSLDTGELFF. CDR3 DNA: TGCGCCAGCAGCTTAGACACCGGGGAGCTGTTTTTT.

This clonotype has ten or more counts. J is TRBJ1-2 and V is TRBV5-6; 9 bases are shared with TRBD1. Germline loops: CDR1 SGHDT, CDR2 YYEEEE. The V segment lost 4 bases and the J segment 2 bases; nucleotides outside the gene matches: 6. The CDR3 has 15 residues. As DNA, the CDR3 is TGTGCCAGCAGCATAACCGGGACAGGGAACTATGGCTACACCTTC. Protein product: CASSITGTGNYGYTF.

For the CDR3, the DNA is TGTGCCAGCAGCCCGTGGACAGGGGGCAATGAGCAGTTCTTC. Amino acids: CASSPWTGGNEQFF. The chain combines TRBV3-1 with TRBJ2-1, with TRBD1 matching 10 bases. The germline CDR1 and CDR2 sequences are LGHDT and YNNKEL (reference sequence). After removal of 4 bases from V and 6 bases from J, the junction contained 3 bases not matched to a gene. The CDR3 sequence is 14 residues long.

This clonotype was detected ten times or more. This rearrangement joins TRBV12-3 or TRBV12-4 to TRBJ1-5; tentative D call: TRBD1 (5 bases). This CDR3 has 15 residues. V dropped 6 bases and J dropped 3 bases, with 15 bases sitting between them. DNA for the CDR3: TGTGCCAGCAGAGGGGAGGGCCTCTCCAATCAGCCCCAGCATTTT. This sequence encodes CASRGEGLSNQPQHF.

This clonotype was counted many times. This chain connects TRBV7-9 to TRBJ2-5; 10 bases match TRBD2. The CDR3 is 15 amino acids. V gave up 6 bases and J gave up 5 bases; unmatched junction bases: 9. Germline CDR1 reads SEHNR; CDR2 reads FQNEAQ (reference sequence). The CDR3 loop is CASRISGGAGETQYF. The DNA for the CDR3 is TGTGCCAGCAGAATCAGCGGGGGGGCCGGGGAGACCCAGTACTTC. The variable domain in full, with the rest retrieved from reference TRBV7-9 and TRBJ2-5, is DTGVSQNPRHKITKRGQNVTFRCDPISEHNRLYWYRQTLGQGPEFLTYFQNEAQLEKSRLLSDRFSAERPKGSFSTLEIQRTEQGDSAMYLCASRISGGAGETQYFGPGTRLLVL.

This clonotype was observed many times. The gene calls are TRBV20-1 and TRBJ2-5; no reliable D call. The CDR3 loop spans 15 amino acids. Trimming took 3 bases from V and 2 from J, leaving 16 bases between them. In germline, CDR1 is DFQATT, CDR2 SNEGSKA (reference sequence). In DNA, the CDR3 is TGCAGTGCTAGTAACCTAAGGGCCCAGCAAGAGACCCAGTACTTC. Amino acids: CSASNLRAQQETQYF.

The table lists this clonotype with many counts. V and J are TRBV5-1 and TRBJ2-3; TRBD1 matches 8 bases. The germline V gene encodes CDR1 SGHRS and CDR2 YFSETQ. With 4 bases clipped from V and 5 bases from J, the junction kept 6 bases outside the gene matches. The CDR3 covers 14 residues. The CDR3 sequence: CASSPGQAQDTQYF. The DNA for the CDR3 is TGCGCCAGCAGCCCGGGACAGGCCCAAGATACGCAGTATTTT. Variable domain in full (rest from reference TRBV5-1 and TRBJ2-3): KAGVTQTPRYLIKTRGQQVTLSCSPISGHRSVSWYQQTPGQGLQFLFEYFSETQRNKGNFPGRFSGRQFSNSRSEMNVSTLELGDSALYLCASSPGQAQDTQYFGPGTRLTVL.

At least ten counts were recorded for this clonotype. CDR3 coding DNA: TGTGCCAGTGGAAGGGGGGGGAGCTCCTACAATGAGCAGTTCTTC. This translates into CASGRGGSSYNEQFF. The chain combines TRBV3-2 with TRBJ2-1; TRBD1 reflects the table's D call only, with no check against the DNA. TRBV3-2 counts as a pseudogene. The CDR3 covers 15 residues.

This clonotype was observed at least ten times. The chain has TRBV5-1 and TRBJ1-2; 8 nucleotides agree with TRBD1. The V gene end was trimmed by 0 bases and the J gene end by 2 bases; junction bases not matched to a gene: 3. The CDR3 consists of 15 residues. Per the germline V gene, CDR1 is SGHRS and CDR2 is YFSETQ. The CDR3 DNA is TGCGCCAGCAGCTTGGGGACAGGGCGGAACTATGGCTACACCTTC. Protein sequence: CASSLGTGRNYGYTF.

This clonotype is a singleton in its sample. Sequence at one end of the junction differs from germline and may be a read error. The rearrangement joins TRBV2 to TRBJ2-1; D possibly corresponds to TRBD2 (6 bases). Germline-derived CDR1 and CDR2 are SNHLY and FYNNEI. There are 14 residues in the CDR3. The CDR3 nucleotides read TGTGCCAGTAAGACTAGGCCTTTCTACAGTGAGCAGTTCTTC. This translates into CASKTRPFYSEQFF.